This T cell receptor (beta chain) was captured in a study of blood T cell repertoires in COVID-19 (dated by TCRdb to 2019 to 2021). Regarding the research as a whole: The collaborator samples originated in the United States, Italy and Spain and spanned the acute and convalescent phases of COVID-19. Where available, HLA class I and class II types were obtained from metadata supplied by the sample provider rather than from assay-based typing. The prospective study material was composed of cDNA or gDNA derived from T cells, B-cell-depleted T cells, or PBMCs. Subjects who had been exposed to COVID-19, were actively infected with it, or had recovered from it provided the deeply sampled blood TCRbeta repertoires that made up the dataset. Sample metadata almost always included a de-identified subject ID, COVID-19 status, age in years and sex. A freely available public database, intended as a resource for researchers studying the immune response to SARS-CoV-2, is where the repertoires were released. The samples were drawn from the first 160 participants of the ongoing ImmuneRACE study and from 1,254 subjects provided by 6 global collaborators. Findings and caveats that apply to the study as a whole: Clinical and demographic metadata were provided uncurated, with the amount varying by source and participant.

TCRbeta CDR3 regions were amplified from genomic DNA by means of the immunoSEQ Assay, a bias-controlled multiplex PCR. As for the original processing: The number of nucleated cells in each sample was estimated by amplification of reference gene primers within the assay. To quantify the absolute abundance of each unique TCRbeta CDR3 rearrangement, sequence reads were collapsed and filtered. For each sample, productive Simpson clonality was calculated as the square root of Simpson's diversity index across productive rearrangements. TCRdb took over this immuneACCESS table, retaining in-frame rearrangements with V and J assigned. Such tables are incomplete; in checked studies, under half of the missing clones stem from an unresolved V gene, and the remainder is unexplained. The V and J calls and the clone size are those of that table, but D and trimming were determined from the DNA. Recorded for this sample are around 120,000 clones; about 90% of them occurred a single time. The ten most abundant clones make up roughly 30% of the sample.

The collaborating institutions used their own protocols to collect whole blood in K2EDTA tubes. For TCRbeta analysis, collaborator samples were shipped as frozen whole blood, as isolated PBMCs, or as DNA extracted from either sample type. Trimming costs V 7 bases and J 1 base, and their ends lie 19 bases apart. There are 16 amino acids in the CDR3, from cysteine to phenylalanine inclusive. The CDR3 DNA has 48 bases and is translated from base 1. CDR1 and CDR2, per the germline V gene, are SGHAT and FQNNGV. On this clone: There is no known antigen for this receptor. Nothing much larger sits one base from this clone, and base qualities are not available.

The source is a woman aged 70 to 79 with acute or convalescent COVID-19. The specimen sequenced was peripheral blood. Recombination joined TRBV11-2 with TRBJ2-5; the D region possibly corresponds to TRBD1 (6 bases align). The CDR3 in this case is CASTRDRGFAQETQYF. The DNA is TGTGCCAGCACCCGCGATAGGGGGTTCGCCCAAGAGACCCAGTACTTC.